This entry lists 24 T cell receptor beta chains sequenced from one sample in a study of regulatory T cells in long-lasting Graves disease. According to the study, TCR beta libraries were built with iRepertoire HTBI primers and CDR3-region Arm-PCR. TCRdb reprocessed the multiplex PCR reads via MiXCR and lists one record per CDR3 protein. Of 400,000 to 450,000 distinct CDR3 sequences in the sample, 15% to 20% are singletons; the top ten hold around a tenth. This sample's time point: newly diagnosed GD, antithyroid drugs for less than 3 months. With RNA extracted from PBMCs as input, the TCR library was made. These data were also filed under a second study, of T cells in Graves' hyperthyroidism and ophthalmopathy.

Sequencing used peripheral blood mononuclear cells (PBMCs), obtained at new diagnosis, from a patient treated with antithyroid drugs. The receptors here all came from a woman aged 30 to 39 with Graves disease.

The table lists this clonotype with many counts. The chain combines TRBV6-2 or TRBV6-3 with TRBJ1-1, with D unresolved. V gave up 9 bases and J gave up 1 base, with 9 bases separating them. The CDR3 is made up of 12 amino acids. CDR1 is MNHEY and CDR2 is SVGEGT in the germline V gene. DNA for the CDR3: TGTGCCAGTAAACTTACGAACACTGAAGCTTTCTTT. This sequence encodes CASKLTNTEAFF.

This clonotype was detected only a few times. CDR3 sequence (DNA): TGTGCCATCTCTATCGGACTAGCGGGAGTAAGGGGGGAGCAGTTCTTC. This encodes CAISIGLAGVRGEQFF. This chain uses TRBV10-3 with TRBJ2-1; the match to TRBD2 covers 13 bases. V lost 8 bases to trimming and J lost 10 bases; unmatched junction nucleotides: 14. The CDR3 runs to 16 residues. Germline V lookup: CDR1 ENHRY, CDR2 SYGVKD.

This clonotype was observed many times. The chain has TRBV3-1 and TRBJ2-7; 13 bases agree with TRBD2. From germline, CDR1 is LGHDT and CDR2 YNNKEL (reference sequence). CDR3 size: 16 residues. Trimming at V came to 6 bases and at J to 3 bases, leaving 8 bases not matched to a gene. The CDR3 loop is CASSPTSGRASYEQYF. The DNA for the CDR3 is TGTGCCAGCAGTCCCACTAGCGGGAGGGCAAGCTACGAGCAGTACTTC.

The chain has TRBV20-1 and TRBJ2-4; D is perhaps TRBD2 (6 bases). The J call may be incorrect, as the DNA end agrees better with TRBJ2-7. The germline V gene encodes CDR1 DFQATT and CDR2 SNEGSKA (reference sequence). This CDR3 contains 16 residues. The CDR3 is CSAYVSGGPDSYEQYF. The DNA for the CDR3 is TGCAGTGCTTACGTGTCAGGAGGGCCAGACTCCTACGAGCAGTACTTC.

This sequence joins TRBV24-1 and TRBJ2-5, with a tentative D call TRBD2 (6 bases). V was clipped by 3 bases and J by 2 bases, with 9 bases between them. CDR1 and CDR2 (germline): KGHDR, SFDVKD. CDR3 length: 14 residues. The CDR3 DNA reads TGTGCCACCAGTGATCACGGGGGTCAAGAGACCCAGTACTTC. It yields the protein CATSDHGGQETQYF.

This clonotype was recorded at least ten times. The chain uses TRBV20-1 and TRBJ1-1; 7 bases fit TRBD1. The CDR3 length is 16 residues. Germline V gene sequence: CDR1 DFQATT, CDR2 SNEGSKA (reference sequence). Unmatched junction bases numbered 14, after V lost 3 bases and J lost 4 bases. This CDR3 is CSASGTGVSSSTEAFF. The DNA for the CDR3 is TGCAGTGCTAGCGGCACAGGGGTGTCAAGTAGCACTGAAGCTTTCTTT.

This clonotype has just a few counts. This chain joins TRBV7-9 and TRBJ2-1; 9 bases are a match to TRBD1. V shed 5 bases, J shed 8 bases, and the junction held 13 bases outside the gene matches. The CDR3 loop spans 16 amino acids. Germline V lookup: CDR1 SEHNR, CDR2 FQNEAQ (reference sequence). CDR3 bases: TGTGCCAGCAGCCGGCACGGACAGGGGAAGGGAGATGAGCAGTTCTTC. It codes for CASSRHGQGKGDEQFF.

The CDR3 region is CASSQESPPRETQYF. The CDR3 DNA reads TGCGCCAGCAGCCAAGAAAGCCCGCCAAGAGAGACCCAGTACTTC. V usage is TRBV4-1 and J usage is TRBJ2-5; D gene ambiguous. Germline V gene lookup returns CDR1 MGHRA and CDR2 YSYEKL. The CDR3 is made up of 15 amino acids. V gave up 0 bases and J gave up 4 bases, with 12 bases separating them.

This clonotype was observed a few times. The chain uses TRBV20-1 and TRBJ1-2; TRBD1 matches at 7 bases. J lost 6 bases, V lost 7 bases, and 8 bases had no gene match. This CDR3 contains 12 residues. Germline V lookup: CDR1 DFQATT, CDR2 SNEGSKA (reference sequence). The CDR3 nucleotides are TGCAGTGGCCTCCGGGACAGCGATGGCTACACCTTC. This gives the protein CSGLRDSDGYTF.

This clonotype was counted only a few times. It may be a read error: a sequence one base away is much more abundant. The chain carries TRBV11-2 and TRBJ2-5; D is unclear. Germline CDR1 is SGHAT and CDR2 is FQNNGV. The CDR3 is 15 residues long. The CDR3 DNA reads TGTGCCAGCAGCATGATAGAAGGCCCCGGCGAGACCCTGTACTTC. It specifies CASSMIEGPGETLYF.

There are a few counts of this clonotype. The CDR3, as DNA: TGTGCCAGCAGCGGGGGACTGGCGGGTCACAATGAGCAGTTCTTC. Protein sequence: CASSGGLAGHNEQFF. The gene calls are TRBV7-9 and TRBJ2-1, with D perhaps matching TRBD2 (6 bases). The V and J ends lost 5 bases and 5 bases respectively, with 16 bases between them. The CDR3 covers 15 residues. From germline, CDR1 is SEHNR and CDR2 FQNEAQ (reference sequence). Together with reference TRBV7-9 and TRBJ2-1, the CDR3 gives the full variable domain: DTGVSQNPRHKITKRGQNVTFRCDPISEHNRLYWYRQTLGQGPEFLTYFQNEAQLEKSRLLSDRFSAERPKGSFSTLEIQRTEQGDSAMYLCASSGGLAGHNEQFFGPGTRLTVL.

Only a few counts were recorded for this clonotype. The rearrangement joins TRBV29-1 to TRBJ1-2; perhaps TRBD1 as D (5 bases). Per the germline V gene, CDR1 is SQVTM and CDR2 is ANQGSEA. The CDR3 sequence is 14 residues long. The V gene lost 4 bases and the J gene lost 4 bases, with 16 bases spanning the gap. The CDR3 DNA reads as TGCAGCGTTGCCCAAAAGTACAGGACCTATGGCTACACCTTC. Translation: CSVAQKYRTYGYTF.

This clonotype showed up many times. The chain employs TRBV6-2 or TRBV6-3 and TRBJ2-1; D unclear. Germline values: CDR1 MNHEY, CDR2 SVGEGT. Trimming shortened V by 5 bases and J by 2 bases, and 13 bases separated the two germline ends. This CDR3 has 15 amino acids. Written as DNA, the CDR3 is TGTGCCAGCAGTGAATTCCTGAGGACCTACAATGAGCAGTTCTTC. This sequence encodes CASSEFLRTYNEQFF.

This chain connects TRBV9 to TRBJ2-3; weak D call: TRBD2 (6 bases). The length of the CDR3 is 16 residues. Trimming pared 0 bases from V and 0 bases from J, leaving 11 bases between. Germline V gene sequence: CDR1 SGDLS, CDR2 YYNGEE. The CDR3 DNA is TGTGCCAGCAGCGTAGAGGAGGGCAGTAGCACAGATACGCAGTATTTT. Translation gives CASSVEEGSSTDTQYF.

This clonotype was recorded many times. The gene calls are TRBV29-1 and TRBJ2-7; possibly TRBD2 for D (5 bases). V lost 6 bases, J lost 2 bases, and 11 bases lay in between. CDR1 SQVTM and CDR2 ANQGSEA come from the germline V gene. The CDR3 contains 12 residues. The CDR3 coding sequence is TGCAGCGTGAAGACTACTACCTACGAGCAGTACTTC. Protein sequence: CSVKTTTYEQYF.

This clonotype occurred many times. The V call is TRBV6-1, the J call TRBJ2-7; tentatively, D is TRBD1 or TRBD2 (5 bases each). The CDR3 covers 12 residues. V gave up 8 bases and J gave up 7 bases, with 15 bases separating them. The V gene's germline CDR1 is MNHNS and CDR2 SASEGT. CDR3 coding DNA: TGTGCCAGCGGCCGGGACCCGATAGAGCAGTACTTC. Translated: CASGRDPIEQYF.

This clonotype appeared a few times. The chain employs TRBV19 and TRBJ2-3, with D perhaps assigned TRBD1 or TRBD2 (5 bases each). Trimming removed 4 bases at V and 3 bases at J, with 11 bases between. Germline values: CDR1 LNHDA, CDR2 SQIVND (reference sequence). CDR3 length: 14 residues. This chain's CDR3 is CASSTGTLTDTQYF. In DNA, the CDR3 is TGTGCCAGTAGTACCGGGACGCTAACAGATACGCAGTATTTT.

This clonotype was observed at least ten times. V usage is TRBV13 and J usage is TRBJ2-7; 7 bases are shared with TRBD2. With 5 bases clipped from V and 6 bases from J, the junction kept 7 bases outside the gene matches. Germline CDR1 is PRHDT and CDR2 is FYEKMQ (reference sequence). CDR3 length: 13 residues. CDR3 region: CASSPWTSPEQYF. The CDR3 coding sequence is TGTGCCAGCAGCCCCTGGACTAGTCCCGAGCAGTACTTC.

The rearrangement joins TRBV6-2 or TRBV6-3 to TRBJ2-1; TRBD2 agrees at 12 bases. Germline V lookup: CDR1 MNHEY, CDR2 SVGEGT. V lost 5 bases and J lost 4; bases outside the gene matches: 21. This CDR3 has 21 residues. CDR3: CASSPRSKGLAGGRSYNEQFF. CDR3 nucleotides: TGTGCCAGCAGTCCGCGGTCCAAGGGGCTAGCGGGAGGGAGGTCGTACAATGAGCAGTTCTTC.

This clonotype was seen at least ten times. This sequence joins TRBV20-1 and TRBJ2-7, with 8 bases matching TRBD1. J gave up 3 bases and V 1 base, and 11 bases lay outside the gene matches. CDR1 and CDR2 (germline): DFQATT, SNEGSKA (reference sequence). This CDR3 has 16 residues. CDR3 sequence: CSARVTGTGAYYEQYF. Here the CDR3 DNA reads TGCAGTGCTAGAGTTACCGGGACAGGAGCCTACTACGAGCAGTACTTC.

This clonotype was seen at least ten times. The J gene is TRBJ2-3, the V gene TRBV12-5; no clear D gene. V was clipped by 4 bases and J by 7 bases, with 12 bases between them. The CDR3 spans 13 residues. Germline V CDR1 and CDR2: LGHNT, FRNRAP. The CDR3 nucleotides are TGTGCTAGTGGTTCAGATCCTAAGAATACGCAGTATTTT. Protein product: CASGSDPKNTQYF.

This clonotype was observed many times. The chain carries TRBV27 and TRBJ1-2; D perhaps matches TRBD1 (6 bases). V gave up 6 bases and J gave up 5 bases, with 22 bases separating them. CDR1 MNHEY and CDR2 SMNVEV come from the germline V gene (reference sequence). The CDR3 is 16 residues long. CDR3 sequence (DNA): TGTGCCAGCAGAGCTTCCGACGGGACAAAACATTATGGCTACACCTTC. As protein: CASRASDGTKHYGYTF.

Many counts were recorded for this clonotype. Relative to the germline gene, one junction end is altered; a read error may explain this. The rearrangement links TRBV7-9 to TRBJ2-7; 9 bases line up with TRBD1. The CDR3 is 17 amino acids. Looked up from germline, CDR1 is SEHNR and CDR2 is FQNEAQ (reference sequence). CDR3 sequence: CASSLNPSGQGPYEQYF. CDR3 sequence (DNA): TGCGCCAGCAGCTTGAACCCCTCGGGACAGGGACCCTACGAGCAGTACTTC.

This clonotype was seen repeatedly, ten times or more. The CDR3 loop reads CASSRTGQPQHF. The DNA of the CDR3 is TGTGCCAGCTCACGGACTGGTCAGCCCCAGCATTTT. The chain combines TRBV18 with TRBJ1-5; D is undetermined. Germline V gene sequence: CDR1 KGHSH, CDR2 LQKENI. V gave up 4 bases and J gave up 6 bases, with 7 bases separating them. The CDR3 consists of 12 residues.